This is a list of T cell receptor beta chains from one sample in a study of response to subunit inactivated influenza vaccine. Each CDR3 protein gets one entry after TCRdb re-called the RT-PCR reads with MiXCR. Counted here are approximately 490,000 distinct CDR3 sequences, 6.5% to 8% occurring once; the ten biggest clones make up around 13%. The sample in question was PBMCs from blood, obtained around 2 years after vaccination. These receptors originate from a man between 50 and 69 years old who received an inactivated influenza vaccine. Both conserved end residues are part of each CDR3. D genes are given only for firm matches. The size of a clone is reported for some rows only, either as once, few or many, or as a class for expanded clones.

J gene: TRBJ1-2; clone size: few; V gene: TRBV12-3/TRBV12-4; D gene: -; CDR3 DNA: TGTGCCAGCAGTCACTCGGATATTATGGGCTACACCTTC; CDR3 protein: CASSHSDIMGYTF
J gene: TRBJ2-1; clone size: many; V gene: TRBV30; D gene: TRBD2; CDR3 DNA: TGTGCCTGGAGTGTACTGGCTAGCGGGAGCTACAATGAGCAGTTCTTC; CDR3 protein: CAWSVLASGSYNEQFF
J gene: TRBJ2-2; clone size: many; V gene: TRBV3-1; D gene: -; CDR3 DNA: TGTGCCAGCAGCCTTCTGGGGAAGACCGGGGAGCTGTTTTTT; CDR3 protein: CASSLLGKTGELFF
J gene: TRBJ1-2; clone size: -; V gene: TRBV3-1; D gene: -; CDR3 DNA: TGTGCCAGGAACCGGGTGCAGAACCTGGATGGCTACACCTTC; CDR3 protein: CARNRVQNLDGYTF
J gene: TRBJ2-7; clone size: many; V gene: TRBV20-1; D gene: TRBD1; CDR3 DNA: TGCAGTGGGACAGGCTCCTACGAGCAGTACTTC; CDR3 protein: CSGTGSYEQYF
J gene: TRBJ2-7; clone size: -; V gene: TRBV11-2; D gene: TRBD2; CDR3 DNA: TGTGCCAGCAGGGGCCATTATGAGCTAGCGGGTTTCTACGAGCAGTACTTC; CDR3 protein: CASRGHYELAGFYEQYF
J gene: TRBJ1-4; clone size: -; V gene: TRBV5-1; D gene: TRBD1; CDR3 DNA: TGCGCCAGTAACAGGGGTCAAGGTGAAAAACTGTTTTTT; CDR3 protein: CASNRGQGEKLFF
J gene: TRBJ2-3; clone size: many; V gene: TRBV20-1; D gene: TRBD1; CDR3 DNA: TGCAGTGCAATCCGGGACAGGGCCCCAGATACGCAGTATTTT; CDR3 protein: CSAIRDRAPDTQYF
J gene: TRBJ2-7; clone size: many; V gene: TRBV5-5; D gene: -; CDR3 DNA: TGTGCCAGCAGCGACAGGACTGTGGGTATTTACGAGCAGTACTTC; CDR3 protein: CASSDRTVGIYEQYF
J gene: TRBJ1-4; clone size: many; V gene: TRBV3-1; D gene: TRBD1; CDR3 DNA: TGTGCCAGCAGCCGGACAGGAAGGCTGTTTTTT; CDR3 protein: CASSRTGRLFF
J gene: TRBJ2-3; clone size: -; V gene: TRBV12-3/TRBV12-4; D gene: -; CDR3 DNA: TGTGCCAGCAGTTTATTTGCGACCCCTAGGCCTGGCGGCACAGATACGCAGTATTTT; CDR3 protein: CASSLFATPRPGGTDTQYF
J gene: TRBJ2-1; clone size: many; V gene: TRBV20-1; D gene: TRBD2; CDR3 DNA: TGCAGTGCTAGATCGCTAGCGGGGCGATACAATGAGCAGTTCTTC; CDR3 protein: CSARSLAGRYNEQFF
J gene: TRBJ1-6; clone size: few; V gene: TRBV5-1; D gene: -; CDR3 DNA: TGCGCCAGCAGCCCAGCATCGGAGAGGTATTCACCCCTCCACTTT; CDR3 protein: CASSPASERYSPLHF
J gene: TRBJ2-2; clone size: -; V gene: TRBV15; D gene: TRBD1; CDR3 DNA: TGTGCCACCAGCATCCGACAGGGAAACACCGGGGAGCTGTTTTTT; CDR3 protein: CATSIRQGNTGELFF
J gene: TRBJ2-1; clone size: -; V gene: TRBV3-1; D gene: -; CDR3 DNA: TGTGCCAGCAGCCAAGGGACTAGGGGGCCCAATGAGCAGTTCTTC; CDR3 protein: CASSQGTRGPNEQFF
J gene: TRBJ2-7; clone size: -; V gene: TRBV27; D gene: TRBD2; CDR3 DNA: TGTGCCAGCAGTTGGGCGGGAGGGACCTACGAGCAGTACTTC; CDR3 protein: CASSWAGGTYEQYF
J gene: TRBJ2-3; clone size: -; V gene: TRBV20-1; D gene: TRBD1; CDR3 DNA: TGCAGTGCTACTTTGGGACAGGGAGGTGCAGATACGCAGTATTTT; CDR3 protein: CSATLGQGGADTQYF
J gene: TRBJ2-1; clone size: -; V gene: TRBV18; D gene: TRBD1; CDR3 DNA: TGTGCCAGCTCACCGAGGACAGGGATGAATGAGCAGTTCTTC; CDR3 protein: CASSPRTGMNEQFF
J gene: TRBJ1-5; clone size: -; V gene: TRBV6-1; D gene: TRBD1; CDR3 DNA: TGTGCCAGCAGGGAGACAGGGGGCGGATCTTATAGCAATCAGCCCCAGCATTTT; CDR3 protein: CASRETGGGSYSNQPQHF